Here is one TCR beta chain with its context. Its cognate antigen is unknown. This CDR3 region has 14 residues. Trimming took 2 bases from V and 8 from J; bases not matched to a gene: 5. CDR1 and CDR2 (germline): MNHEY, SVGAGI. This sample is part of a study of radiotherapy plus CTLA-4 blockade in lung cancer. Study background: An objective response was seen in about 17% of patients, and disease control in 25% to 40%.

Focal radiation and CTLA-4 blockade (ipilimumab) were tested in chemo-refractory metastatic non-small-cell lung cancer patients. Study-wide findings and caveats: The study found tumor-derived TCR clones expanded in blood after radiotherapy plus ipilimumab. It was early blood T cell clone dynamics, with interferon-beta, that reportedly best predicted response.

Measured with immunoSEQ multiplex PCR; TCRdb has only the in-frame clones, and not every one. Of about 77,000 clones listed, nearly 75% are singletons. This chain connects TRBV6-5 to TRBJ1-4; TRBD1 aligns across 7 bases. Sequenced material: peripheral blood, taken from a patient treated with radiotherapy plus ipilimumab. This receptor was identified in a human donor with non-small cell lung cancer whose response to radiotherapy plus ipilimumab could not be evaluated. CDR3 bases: TGTGCCAGCAGTTACGCAGGGACAGTAGAAAAACTGTTTTTT. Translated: CASSYAGTVEKLFF.